The 5 T cell receptor beta chains below come from one sample, sequenced in a study of blood T cell repertoires in COVID-19. The method was immunoSEQ multiplex PCR; TCRdb's version includes in-frame clones alone and lacks a portion of them. Of some 390,000 clones listed, 75% to 90% are singletons. Input material: peripheral blood. All receptors come from a woman aged 40-49 years with COVID-19, enrolled during active disease.

For this clone: Other DNA sequences from this sample encode an identical CDR3 as well. The gene calls are TRBV9 and TRBJ1-3; D might be TRBD1 (5 bases). Germline V gives CDR1 SGDLS, CDR2 YYNGEE. Trimming took off 0 bases at V and 0 bases at J, with 10 bases between the two ends. The CDR3 consists of 16 residues. The CDR3 here is CASSVGGTGSGNTIYF. CDR3 in DNA: TGTGCCAGCAGCGTAGGTGGTACAGGCTCTGGAAACACCATATATTTT.

The V gene is TRBV7-2, the J gene TRBJ1-5; D is unclear. CDR1 is SGHTA, CDR2 FQGNSA, per germline. The CDR3 runs to 12 residues. The V end was cut by 5 bases, the J end by 6 bases, with 8 bases between. The CDR3 DNA is TGTGCCAGCAGCCTTATTAGTCAGCCCCAGCATTTT. Encoded protein: CASSLISQPQHF.

The chain combines TRBV11-2 with TRBJ2-1, with 13 bases fitting TRBD2. After removal of 4 bases from V and 10 bases from J, the junction contained 7 bases not matched to a gene. CDR1 and CDR2 from the germline V gene are SGHAT and FQNNGV. CDR3 length: 15 amino acids. CDR3 bases: TGTGCCAGCAGCTCCCGGACTAGCGGGGGAGTGGAGCAGTTCTTC. Translating it yields CASSSRTSGGVEQFF.

The chain uses TRBV18 and TRBJ2-4; TRBD2 matches 7 bases. Germline V CDR1 and CDR2: KGHSH, LQKENI. The CDR3 runs 13 residues. V gave up 8 bases and J gave up 3 bases; unmatched junction bases: 4. The CDR3 region is CASAGLGKNIQYF. Here the CDR3 DNA reads TGTGCCAGCGCCGGACTAGGCAAAAACATTCAGTACTTC.

This clone was seen more than once but under ten times. The chain combines TRBV27 with TRBJ1-5; D not resolved. The CDR3 covers 17 residues. Germline CDR1 is MNHEY and CDR2 is SMNVEV (reference sequence). V lost 4 bases and J lost 1, with 17 bases in between. The CDR3 region has the DNA TGTGCCAGCAGTTCACGTCCACCCCATCGGAGCAATCAGCCCCAGCATTTT. It is translated as CASSSRPPHRSNQPQHF.